This TCR beta chain was retrieved from a study of T cells after yellow fever vaccination. Many counts were recorded for this clonotype. The antigen remains undetermined. Trimming took 0 bases from V and 1 from J, leaving 9 bases between them. This CDR3 region has 15 residues. Germline assignment: CDR1 LGHNA and CDR2 YSLEER. General study points: Clonotypes shared by both compartments, CD4 and CD8, made up a small share. Reappearing after the booster were most of the clones from primary vaccination (roughly 96% CD4, 88% CD8).

Template-switching 5'RACE yielded the TCR cDNA; a universal primer site and UMIs were added in the process. TCRdb independently ran MiXCR on the 5' RACE reads; one entry per CDR3 protein. The profile covers a few hundred thousand distinct CDR3 sequences, with less than 4.5% appearing a single time and about a quarter taken by the ten largest. The V and J genes are TRBV4-3 and TRBJ2-5; D might be TRBD1 or TRBD2, each matching 5 bases. The sample in question was PBMCs, obtained on the day of the yellow fever booster vaccination. This TCR was recovered from a man between 18 and 29 years old who received the YFV17D yellow fever vaccine. CDR3 coding DNA: TGCGCCAGCAGCCAAGATATGAGGGGCCAAGAGACCCAGTACTTC. As protein: CASSQDMRGQETQYF.